This entry is about one T cell receptor delta chain. A far more abundant clone sits one base away, making this likely a read error. TCRdb re-processed the multiplex PCR reads using CATT. The table records several hundred delta-chain clones, 1.5% of them present only once. Sequencing used genomic DNA taken from PBMCs of patients and controls. This entry comes from a study of gamma delta lymphoproliferative disorders and STAT genes. V trimming: 0 bases; J trimming: 5 bases; junction bases outside the gene matches: 35. Germline V gene data show CDR1 as TSWWSYY and CDR2 as QGS. This CDR3 comprises 26 residues.

This TCR was sampled from a human donor in good health. The gene calls are TRDV1 and TRDJ1, with 11 bases matching TRDD3. The sample was blood. The chain's CDR3 is CALGELALPDHRPLHLLGDKRDKLIF. CDR3 DNA sequence: TGTGCTCTTGGGGAACTAGCTCTTCCTGACCACCGACCCTTACACCTACTGGGGGATAAAAGGGATAAACTCATCTTT.